The rows below give T cell receptor beta chains drawn from one sample of a study of cytomegalovirus exposure and HLA in healthy donors. Clones were read by immunoSEQ multiplex PCR, and TCRdb kept only the in-frame ones, dropping some. The sample yields about 150,000 clones, about 68% seen once. Sequencing was done on a sample of PBMCs. The receptors shown here come from a young man in good health and CMV-seronegative. CDR3s include the opening cysteine and the closing phenylalanine or tryptophan. Each record gives: J gene, V gene, D gene, clone size, CDR3 DNA, CDR3 protein. D genes are given only for firm matches. Size values are once, few and many counts, or a class for expanded clones, and some rows have none.

j_gene: TRBJ2-5; v_gene: TRBV14; d_gene: NA; abundance: NA; CDR3nt: TGTGCCAGCAGCCAGATCGCAGGGAGGGAGACCCAGTACTTC; CDR3aa: CASSQIAGRETQYF
j_gene: TRBJ1-2; v_gene: TRBV28; d_gene: TRBD1; abundance: few; CDR3nt: TGTGCCAGCAGTTTAGTGAGTGGAAGGGACAGGGGTGGCTACACCTTC; CDR3aa: CASSLVSGRDRGGYTF
j_gene: TRBJ1-2; v_gene: TRBV5-6; d_gene: NA; abundance: NA; CDR3nt: TGTGCCAGCAGACTGACACAGCAGGGGGGCTACACCTTC; CDR3aa: CASRLTQQGGYTF
j_gene: TRBJ2-3; v_gene: TRBV7-9; d_gene: TRBD1; abundance: NA; CDR3nt: TGTGCCAGCAGCCGGGGACAGGACGCAGATACGCAGTATTTT; CDR3aa: CASSRGQDADTQYF
j_gene: TRBJ2-1; v_gene: TRBV5-6; d_gene: TRBD1; abundance: NA; CDR3nt: TGTGCCAGCAGCTTGCAGGGGGTCTACAATGAGCAGTTCTTC; CDR3aa: CASSLQGVYNEQFF
j_gene: TRBJ2-7; v_gene: TRBV9; d_gene: NA; abundance: few; CDR3nt: TGTGCCAGCAGCGTTGGACCCGAGGGATTCTACGAGCAGTACTTC; CDR3aa: CASSVGPEGFYEQYF
j_gene: TRBJ2-2; v_gene: TRBV7-9; d_gene: NA; abundance: NA; CDR3nt: TGTGCCAGCAGCCCCCTATACAGGTTGGGTGAGACCGGGGAGCTGTTTTTT; CDR3aa: CASSPLYRLGETGELFF
j_gene: TRBJ1-4; v_gene: TRBV5-1; d_gene: TRBD1; abundance: once; CDR3nt: TGCGCCAGCAGGGACAGGGCTAATGAAAAACTGTTTTTT; CDR3aa: CASRDRANEKLFF
j_gene: TRBJ2-1; v_gene: TRBV19; d_gene: TRBD2; abundance: NA; CDR3nt: TGTGCCAGTAGTATGGGAGGGAACGTGGGTAATGAGCAGTTCTTC; CDR3aa: CASSMGGNVGNEQFF
j_gene: TRBJ1-2; v_gene: TRBV4-2; d_gene: NA; abundance: NA; CDR3nt: TGTGCCAGCAGCCAAGATAGGCGGGGGTCCGGTGGCTACACCTTC; CDR3aa: CASSQDRRGSGGYTF
j_gene: TRBJ2-1; v_gene: TRBV6-4; d_gene: TRBD2; abundance: NA; CDR3nt: TGTGCCAGCAGTGAACGGGGGGGCCAGGGGAATGAGCAGTTCTTC; CDR3aa: CASSERGGQGNEQFF
j_gene: TRBJ2-2; v_gene: TRBV7-6; d_gene: TRBD1; abundance: NA; CDR3nt: TGTGCCAGCAGCTTTCTGCGGGACAGGGAGTCTCGGGACACCGGGGAGCTGTTTTTT; CDR3aa: CASSFLRDRESRDTGELFF
j_gene: TRBJ2-2; v_gene: TRBV2; d_gene: NA; abundance: few; CDR3nt: TGTGCCAGCAGTGATAGTCCGGCCGGGGAGCTGTTTTTT; CDR3aa: CASSDSPAGELFF
j_gene: TRBJ2-7; v_gene: TRBV7-9; d_gene: NA; abundance: few; CDR3nt: TGTGCCAGCAGCGAACTACGCGCAGATTTTTACTACGAGCAGTACTTC; CDR3aa: CASSELRADFYYEQYF
j_gene: TRBJ1-4; v_gene: TRBV6-5; d_gene: TRBD1; abundance: NA; CDR3nt: TGTGCCAGCAGTTTAGGGACAGGAACTAATGAAAAACTGTTTTTT; CDR3aa: CASSLGTGTNEKLFF
j_gene: TRBJ2-5; v_gene: TRBV27; d_gene: NA; abundance: once; CDR3nt: TGTGCCAGCAACCCACACGGCCGGGAAGAGACCCAGTACTTC; CDR3aa: CASNPHGREETQYF
j_gene: TRBJ1-2; v_gene: TRBV28; d_gene: NA; abundance: NA; CDR3nt: TGTGCCAGCAGCCCGGACAGATACTATGGCTACACCTTC; CDR3aa: CASSPDRYYGYTF
j_gene: TRBJ1-1; v_gene: TRBV19; d_gene: TRBD1; abundance: NA; CDR3nt: TGTGCCAGTAGTCCACGTACAGGGGCTACTGAAGCTTTCTTT; CDR3aa: CASSPRTGATEAFF
j_gene: TRBJ1-2; v_gene: TRBV28; d_gene: TRBD1; abundance: NA; CDR3nt: TGTGCCAGCAGTTACGGGACAGGGTTGAATGGCTACACCTTC; CDR3aa: CASSYGTGLNGYTF
j_gene: TRBJ2-7; v_gene: TRBV2; d_gene: TRBD2; abundance: NA; CDR3nt: TGTGCCAGCAGTCCTAGCGGGGCTACCTACGAGCAGTACTTC; CDR3aa: CASSPSGATYEQYF
j_gene: TRBJ2-2; v_gene: TRBV7-9; d_gene: TRBD1; abundance: NA; CDR3nt: TGTGCCAGCAGCTTACCTTCCGGAGGACAGGGTTCTCCCGGGGAGCTGTTTTTT; CDR3aa: CASSLPSGGQGSPGELFF
j_gene: TRBJ2-7; v_gene: TRBV29-1; d_gene: NA; abundance: once; CDR3nt: TGCAGCGTTATACTCAAGTCCGGTTACGAGCAGTACTTC; CDR3aa: CSVILKSGYEQYF
j_gene: TRBJ2-7; v_gene: TRBV4-2; d_gene: TRBD2; abundance: once; CDR3nt: TGTGCCAGCAGCCCCTCCCCGGGACTAGCGGGGGAAAGGAGCTCCTACGAGCAGTACTTC; CDR3aa: CASSPSPGLAGERSSYEQYF
j_gene: TRBJ1-2; v_gene: TRBV5-8; d_gene: NA; abundance: NA; CDR3nt: TGTGCCAGCAGCTTGAGTGGGGGCCCCTATGGCTACACCTTC; CDR3aa: CASSLSGGPYGYTF